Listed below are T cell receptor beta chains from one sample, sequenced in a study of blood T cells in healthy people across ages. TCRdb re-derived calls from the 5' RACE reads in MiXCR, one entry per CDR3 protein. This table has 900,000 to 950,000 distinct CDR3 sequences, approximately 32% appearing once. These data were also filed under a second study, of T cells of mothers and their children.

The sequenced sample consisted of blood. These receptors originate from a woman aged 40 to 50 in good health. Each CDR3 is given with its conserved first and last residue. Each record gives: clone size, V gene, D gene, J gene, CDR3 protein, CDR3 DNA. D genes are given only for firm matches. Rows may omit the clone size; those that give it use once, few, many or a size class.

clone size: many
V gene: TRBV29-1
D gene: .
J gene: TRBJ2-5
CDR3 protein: CSVESGGAFQETQYF
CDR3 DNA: TGCAGCGTTGAGTCAGGGGGGGCGTTTCAAGAGACCCAGTACTTC

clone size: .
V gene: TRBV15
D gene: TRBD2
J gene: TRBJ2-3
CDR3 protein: CATSPGGSLSDTQYF
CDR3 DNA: TGTGCCACCAGTCCGGGGGGGTCTCTTTCAGATACGCAGTATTTT

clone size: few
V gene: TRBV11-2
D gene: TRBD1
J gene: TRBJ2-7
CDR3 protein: CASNLEDRDYEQYF
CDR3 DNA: TGTGCCAGCAACTTAGAAGACAGGGACTACGAGCAGTACTTC

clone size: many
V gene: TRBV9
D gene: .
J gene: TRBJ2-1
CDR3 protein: CASSATPRLANEQFF
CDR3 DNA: TGTGCCAGCAGCGCTACTCCCCGCCTCGCCAATGAGCAGTTCTTC

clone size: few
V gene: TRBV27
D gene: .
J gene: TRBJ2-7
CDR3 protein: CASSLWGPNSYYEQYF
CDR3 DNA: TGTGCCAGCAGTTTATGGGGTCCGAATTCCTACTACGAGCAGTACTTC

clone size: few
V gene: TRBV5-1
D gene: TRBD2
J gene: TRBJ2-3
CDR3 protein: CAGSLRTSIILPGTQYF
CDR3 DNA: TGCGCCGGCAGCTTAAGGACTAGCATAATACTACCGGGTACGCAGTATTTT

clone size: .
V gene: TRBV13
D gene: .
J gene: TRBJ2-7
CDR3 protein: CASSLEAIQYF
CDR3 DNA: TGTGCCAGCAGCTTAGAAGCGATCCAGTACTTC

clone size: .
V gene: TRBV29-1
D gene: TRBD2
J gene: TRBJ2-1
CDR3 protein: CSVGGTSGGSYNEQFF
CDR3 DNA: TGCAGCGTAGGGGGGACTAGCGGGGGCTCCTACAATGAGCAGTTCTTC

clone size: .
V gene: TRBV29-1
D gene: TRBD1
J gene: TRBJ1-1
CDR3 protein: CSVEWDRGEAFF
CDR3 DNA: TGCAGCGTTGAATGGGACAGGGGTGAAGCTTTCTTT

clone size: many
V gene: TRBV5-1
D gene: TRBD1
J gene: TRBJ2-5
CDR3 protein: CASSNGQGGKTQYF
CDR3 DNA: TGCGCCAGCAGCAATGGACAGGGCGGCAAGACCCAGTACTTC

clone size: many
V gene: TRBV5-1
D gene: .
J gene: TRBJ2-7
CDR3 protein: CASSLGSRAYEQYF
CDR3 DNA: TGCGCCAGCAGCTTGGGAAGCCGGGCCTACGAGCAGTACTTC

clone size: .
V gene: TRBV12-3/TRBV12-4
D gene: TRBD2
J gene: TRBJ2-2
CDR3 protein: CASRGTSGANTGELFF
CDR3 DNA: TGTGCCAGCAGGGGGACTAGCGGGGCGAACACCGGGGAGCTGTTTTTT

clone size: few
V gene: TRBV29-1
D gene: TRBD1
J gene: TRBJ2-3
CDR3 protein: CSVAGGADTQYF
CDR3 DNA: TGCAGCGTGGCAGGGGGCGCAGATACGCAGTATTTT

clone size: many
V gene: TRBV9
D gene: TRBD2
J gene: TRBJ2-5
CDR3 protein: CASNREDGTQYF
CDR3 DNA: TGTGCCAGCAACCGGGAGGACGGGACCCAGTACTTC

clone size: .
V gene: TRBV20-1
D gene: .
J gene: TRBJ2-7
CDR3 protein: CSAPRSLTYEQYF
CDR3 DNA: TGCAGTGCCCCTCGGTCACTTACCTACGAGCAGTACTTC

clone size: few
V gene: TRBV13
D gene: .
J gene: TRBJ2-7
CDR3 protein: CASSSGGSGNEQYF
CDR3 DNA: TGTGCCAGCAGCTCCGGAGGGTCGGGGAACGAGCAGTACTTC

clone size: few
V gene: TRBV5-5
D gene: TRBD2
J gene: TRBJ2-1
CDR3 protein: CASSPPQRGSYNEQFF
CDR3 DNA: TGTGCCAGCAGCCCCCCCCAGCGGGGGTCCTACAATGAGCAGTTCTTC

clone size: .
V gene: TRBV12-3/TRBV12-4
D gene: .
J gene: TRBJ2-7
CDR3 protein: CASSFGSPGYNEQYF
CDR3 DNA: TGTGCCAGCAGTTTTGGTTCTCCCGGGTACAATGAGCAGTACTTC

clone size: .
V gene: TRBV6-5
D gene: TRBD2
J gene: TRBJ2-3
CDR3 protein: CASSFLAGAEDAQYF
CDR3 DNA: TGTGCCAGCAGCTTCCTAGCGGGGGCGGAAGATGCGCAGTATTTT

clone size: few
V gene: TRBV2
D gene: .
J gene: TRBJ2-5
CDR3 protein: CASSPSERTQYF
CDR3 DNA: TGTGCCAGCAGCCCGTCTGAAAGGACCCAGTACTTC

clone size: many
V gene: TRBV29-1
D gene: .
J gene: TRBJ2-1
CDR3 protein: CSVEVGNLRNEQFF
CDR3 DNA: TGCAGCGTTGAAGTGGGCAACCTTCGTAATGAGCAGTTCTTC

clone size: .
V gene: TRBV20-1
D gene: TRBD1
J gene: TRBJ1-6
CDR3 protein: CSAPYAAGGSPLHF
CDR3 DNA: TGCAGTGCACCCTATGCGGCAGGGGGATCACCCCTCCACTTT

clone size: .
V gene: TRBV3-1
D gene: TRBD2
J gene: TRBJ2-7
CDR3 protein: CASSLILTSGGINNEQDF
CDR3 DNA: TGTGCCAGCAGCCTCATACTGACTAGCGGGGGGATAAACAATGAGCAGGACTTC

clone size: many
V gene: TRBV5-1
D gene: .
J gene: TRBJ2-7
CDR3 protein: CASSLAGQPAYEQYF
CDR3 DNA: TGCGCCAGCAGCTTGGCCGGCCAGCCTGCCTACGAGCAGTACTTC

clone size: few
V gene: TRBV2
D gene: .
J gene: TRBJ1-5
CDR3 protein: CASNIPGQSQPQHF
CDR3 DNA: TGTGCCAGCAACATACCGGGACAAAGTCAGCCCCAGCATTTT

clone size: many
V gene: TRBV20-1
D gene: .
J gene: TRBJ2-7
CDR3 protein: CSARGRGAYEQYF
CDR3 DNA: TGCAGTGCTAGAGGCAGGGGCGCCTACGAGCAGTACTTC

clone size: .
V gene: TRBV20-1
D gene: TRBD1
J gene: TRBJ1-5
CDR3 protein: CSARIGQGMRLNQPQHF
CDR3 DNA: TGCAGTGCTAGAATCGGACAGGGGATGAGGCTCAATCAGCCCCAGCATTTT

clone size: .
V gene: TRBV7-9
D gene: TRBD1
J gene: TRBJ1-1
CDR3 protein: CASILGDRGPNTEAFF
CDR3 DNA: TGTGCCAGCATATTGGGGGACAGGGGACCGAACACTGAAGCTTTCTTT

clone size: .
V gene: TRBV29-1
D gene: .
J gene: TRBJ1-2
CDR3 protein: CSFGTRYDYGYTF
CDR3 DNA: TGCAGTTTCGGGACAAGGTACGACTATGGCTACACCTTC

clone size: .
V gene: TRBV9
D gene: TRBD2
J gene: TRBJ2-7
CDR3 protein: CASSVVGGADEQYF
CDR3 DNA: TGTGCCAGCAGCGTAGTCGGGGGGGCAGACGAGCAGTACTTC

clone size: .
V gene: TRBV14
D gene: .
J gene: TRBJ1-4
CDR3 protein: CASSQKGVRSEKLFF
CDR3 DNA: TGTGCCAGCAGCCAGAAAGGGGTCAGGAGCGAAAAACTGTTTTTT

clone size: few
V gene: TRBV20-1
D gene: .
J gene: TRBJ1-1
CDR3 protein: CSASRGLGTEAFF
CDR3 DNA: TGCAGTGCTAGCAGGGGTCTAGGGACTGAAGCTTTCTTT